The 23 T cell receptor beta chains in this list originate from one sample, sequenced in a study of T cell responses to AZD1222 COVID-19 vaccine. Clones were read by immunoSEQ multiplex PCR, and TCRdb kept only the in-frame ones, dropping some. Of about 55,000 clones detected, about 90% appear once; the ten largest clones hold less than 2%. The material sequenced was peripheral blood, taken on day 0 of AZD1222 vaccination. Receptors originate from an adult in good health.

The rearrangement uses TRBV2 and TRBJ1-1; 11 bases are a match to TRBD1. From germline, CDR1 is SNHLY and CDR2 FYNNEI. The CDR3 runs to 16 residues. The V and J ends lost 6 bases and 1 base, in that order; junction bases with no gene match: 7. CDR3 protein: CASSPGTGGGNTEAFF. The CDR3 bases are TGTGCCAGCAGCCCCGGGACAGGGGGTGGGAACACTGAAGCTTTCTTT.

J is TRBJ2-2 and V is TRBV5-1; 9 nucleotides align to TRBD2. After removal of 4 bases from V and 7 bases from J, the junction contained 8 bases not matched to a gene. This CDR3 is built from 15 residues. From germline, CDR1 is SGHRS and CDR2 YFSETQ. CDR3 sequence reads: CASSPASGMFGELFF. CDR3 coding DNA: TGCGCCAGCAGCCCTGCTAGCGGGATGTTCGGGGAGCTGTTTTTT.

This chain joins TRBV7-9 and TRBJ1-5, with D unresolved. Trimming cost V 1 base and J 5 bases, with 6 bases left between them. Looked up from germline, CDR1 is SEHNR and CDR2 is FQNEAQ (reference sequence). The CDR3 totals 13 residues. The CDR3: CASSLVEDQPQHF. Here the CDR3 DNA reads TGTGCCAGCAGCTTAGTGGAGGATCAGCCCCAGCATTTT.

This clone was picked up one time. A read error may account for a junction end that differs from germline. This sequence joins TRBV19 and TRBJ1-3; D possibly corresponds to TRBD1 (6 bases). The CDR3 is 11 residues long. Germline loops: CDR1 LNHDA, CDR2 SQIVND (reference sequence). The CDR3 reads CASIGGGHALF. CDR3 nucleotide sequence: TGTGCCAGTATCGGAGGGGGACATGCCCTTTTT.

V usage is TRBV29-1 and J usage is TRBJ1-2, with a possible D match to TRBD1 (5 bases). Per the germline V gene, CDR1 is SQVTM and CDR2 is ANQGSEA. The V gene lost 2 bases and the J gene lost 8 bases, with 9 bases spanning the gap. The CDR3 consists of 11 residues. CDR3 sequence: CSVERGEGYTF. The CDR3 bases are TGCAGCGTTGAAAGGGGAGAAGGCTACACCTTC.

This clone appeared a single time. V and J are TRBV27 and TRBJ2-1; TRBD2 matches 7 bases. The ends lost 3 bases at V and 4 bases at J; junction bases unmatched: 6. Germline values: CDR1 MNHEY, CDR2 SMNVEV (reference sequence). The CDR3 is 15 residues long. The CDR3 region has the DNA TGTGCCAGCAGTTTGGGACTACCCGAGTACAATGAGCAGTTCTTC. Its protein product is CASSLGLPEYNEQFF.

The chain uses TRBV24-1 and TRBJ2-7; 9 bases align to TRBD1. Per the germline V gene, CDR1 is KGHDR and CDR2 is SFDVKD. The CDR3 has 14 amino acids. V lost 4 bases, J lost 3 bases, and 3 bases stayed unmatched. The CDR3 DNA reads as TGTGCCACCAGTGACCCGGGACAGGGCTACGAGCAGTACTTC. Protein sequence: CATSDPGQGYEQYF.

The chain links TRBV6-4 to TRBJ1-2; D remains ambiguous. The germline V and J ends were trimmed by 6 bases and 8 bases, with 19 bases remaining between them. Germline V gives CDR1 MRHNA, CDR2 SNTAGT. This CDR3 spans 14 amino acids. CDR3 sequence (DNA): TGTGCCAGCAGCCCTACCACCGGAGGCGTGGGCTACACCTTC. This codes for CASSPTTGGVGYTF.

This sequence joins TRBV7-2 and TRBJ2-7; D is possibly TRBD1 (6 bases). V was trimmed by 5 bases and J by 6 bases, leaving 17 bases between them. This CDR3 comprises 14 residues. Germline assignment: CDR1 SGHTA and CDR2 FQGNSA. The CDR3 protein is CASSLNWGRGEQYF. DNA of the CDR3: TGTGCCAGCAGCCTTAATTGGGGGCGAGGCGAGCAGTACTTC.

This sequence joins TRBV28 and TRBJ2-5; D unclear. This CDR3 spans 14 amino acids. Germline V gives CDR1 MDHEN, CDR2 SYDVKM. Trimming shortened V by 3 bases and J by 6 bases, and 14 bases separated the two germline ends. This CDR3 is CASSFRLVQKTQYF. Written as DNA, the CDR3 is TGTGCCAGCAGTTTCCGTCTAGTTCAAAAGACCCAGTACTTC.

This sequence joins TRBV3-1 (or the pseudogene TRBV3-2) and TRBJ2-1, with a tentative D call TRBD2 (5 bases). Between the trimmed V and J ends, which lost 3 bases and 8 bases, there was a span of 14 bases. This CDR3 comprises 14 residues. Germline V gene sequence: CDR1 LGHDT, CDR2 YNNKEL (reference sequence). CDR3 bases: TGTGCCAGCAGCCAGCCCCTGTCGGGATATGAGCAGTTCTTC. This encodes CASSQPLSGYEQFF.

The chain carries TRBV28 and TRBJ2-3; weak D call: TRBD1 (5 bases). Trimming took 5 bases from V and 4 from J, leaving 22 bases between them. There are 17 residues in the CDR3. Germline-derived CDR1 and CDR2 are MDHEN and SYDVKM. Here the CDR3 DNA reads TGTGCCAGCAGTAGATCCCCAGGGTATGGTTGGGCAGATACGCAGTATTTT. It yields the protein CASSRSPGYGWADTQYF.

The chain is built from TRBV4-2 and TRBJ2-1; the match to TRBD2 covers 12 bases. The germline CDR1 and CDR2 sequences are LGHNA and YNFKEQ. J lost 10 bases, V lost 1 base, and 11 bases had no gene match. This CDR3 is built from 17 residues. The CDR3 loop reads CASSQAGRTSGNGEQFF. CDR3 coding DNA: TGTGCCAGCAGCCAAGCGGGGCGGACTAGCGGGAATGGCGAGCAGTTCTTC.

The CDR3 is CASKTGGAATNEKLFF. For the CDR3, the DNA is TGTGCCAGCAAAACAGGGGGCGCCGCAACTAATGAAAAACTGTTTTTT. The V gene is TRBV28, the J gene TRBJ1-4; the match to TRBD1 covers 9 bases. The junction had 6 bases not matched to a gene; V was cut back by 7 bases and J by 0 bases. CDR3 length: 16 residues. The germline CDR1 and CDR2 sequences are MDHEN and SYDVKM. The full variable domain, in which reference TRBV28 and TRBJ1-4 provide the parts outside the CDR3, is DVKVTQSSRYLVKRTGEKVFLECVQDMDHENMFWYRQDPGLGLRLIYFSYDVKMKEKGDIPEGYSVSREKKERFSLILESASTNQTSMYLCASKTGGAATNEKLFFGSGTQLSVL.

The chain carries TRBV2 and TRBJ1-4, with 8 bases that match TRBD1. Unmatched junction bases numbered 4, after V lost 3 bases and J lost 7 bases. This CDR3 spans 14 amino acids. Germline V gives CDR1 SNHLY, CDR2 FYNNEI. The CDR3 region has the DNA TGTGCCAGCAGTGAGGACAGGGCTATTGAAAAACTGTTTTTT. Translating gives CASSEDRAIEKLFF.

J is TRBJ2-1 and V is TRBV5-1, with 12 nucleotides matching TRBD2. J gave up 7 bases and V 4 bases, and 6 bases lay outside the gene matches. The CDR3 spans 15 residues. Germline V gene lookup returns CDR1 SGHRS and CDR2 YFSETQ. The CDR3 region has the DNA TGCGCCAGCAGCATGCTAGCGGGAGGGCAAAATGAGCAGTTCTTC. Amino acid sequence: CASSMLAGGQNEQFF.

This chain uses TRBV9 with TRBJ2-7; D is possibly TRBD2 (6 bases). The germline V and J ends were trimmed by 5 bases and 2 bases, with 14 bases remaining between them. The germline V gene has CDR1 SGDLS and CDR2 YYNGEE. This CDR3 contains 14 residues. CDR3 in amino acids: CASSLGLLPYEQYF. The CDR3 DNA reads TGTGCCAGCAGTCTCGGACTACTGCCCTACGAGCAGTACTTC.

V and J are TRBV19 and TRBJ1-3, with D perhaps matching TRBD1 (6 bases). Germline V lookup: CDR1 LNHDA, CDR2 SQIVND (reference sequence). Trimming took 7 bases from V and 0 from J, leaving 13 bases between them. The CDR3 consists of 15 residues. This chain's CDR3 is CASTRQVFSGNTIYF. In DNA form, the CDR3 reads TGTGCCAGTACTCGACAGGTCTTCTCTGGAAACACCATATATTTT.

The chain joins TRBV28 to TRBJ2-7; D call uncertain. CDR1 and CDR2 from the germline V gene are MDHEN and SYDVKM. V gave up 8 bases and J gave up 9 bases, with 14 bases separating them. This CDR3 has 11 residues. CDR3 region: CASQEGVAQYF. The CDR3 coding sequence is TGTGCCAGCCAGGAAGGAGTCGCGCAGTACTTC.

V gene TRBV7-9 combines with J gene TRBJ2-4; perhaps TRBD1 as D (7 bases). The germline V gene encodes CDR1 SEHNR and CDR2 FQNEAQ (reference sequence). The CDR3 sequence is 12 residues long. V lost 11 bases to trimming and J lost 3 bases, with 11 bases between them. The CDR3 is CAGQGGKNIQYF. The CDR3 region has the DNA TGTGCCGGCCAGGGGGGCAAAAACATTCAGTACTTC.

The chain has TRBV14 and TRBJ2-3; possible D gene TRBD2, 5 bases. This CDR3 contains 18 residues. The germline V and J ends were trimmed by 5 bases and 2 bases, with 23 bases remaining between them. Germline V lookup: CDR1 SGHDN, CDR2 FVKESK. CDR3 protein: CASSSSGGENPPTDTQYF. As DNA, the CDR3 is TGTGCCAGCAGCTCTTCAGGAGGTGAGAACCCTCCCACAGATACGCAGTATTTT.

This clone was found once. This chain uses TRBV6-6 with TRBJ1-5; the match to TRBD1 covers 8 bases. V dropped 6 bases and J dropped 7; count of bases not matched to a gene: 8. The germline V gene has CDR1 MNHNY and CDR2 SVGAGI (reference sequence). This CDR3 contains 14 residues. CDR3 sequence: CASRPSGGEQPQHF. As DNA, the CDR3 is TGTGCCAGCAGACCTTCAGGGGGCGAGCAGCCCCAGCATTTT.

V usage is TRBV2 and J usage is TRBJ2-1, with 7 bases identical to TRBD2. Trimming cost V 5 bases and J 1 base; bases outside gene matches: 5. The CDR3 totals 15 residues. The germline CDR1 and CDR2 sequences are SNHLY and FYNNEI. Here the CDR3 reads CASSSGGPSYNEQFF. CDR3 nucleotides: TGTGCCAGCAGTTCGGGAGGACCATCCTACAATGAGCAGTTCTTC.